This entry concerns a single TCR beta chain. A single count supports this clone. Its binding antigen is unknown. No per-base quality is available; no much larger clone lies one base away. A lone read offers only weak evidence. Receptors were amplified or captured by PCR. The data were produced on an Illumina HiSeq 4000. High-throughput sequencing was used to profile the TCR beta-chain CDR3 region of each patient. The original pipeline was this. CDR3 differences across clinicopathological groups were used to build a classifier for discriminating distant-metastatic papillary thyroid cancer patients. Repertoire diversity was assessed with the Shannon index, and tumor-blood repertoire similarity with the Morisita-Horn index. TCRdb reanalyzed the raw reads on its own, using fastp at Q25 for trimming and MiXCR for clone calling, and kept in-frame beta chains. These V and J calls derive from TCRdb rather than the authors' analysis. The sample table lists just over 20,000 clones, approximately 40% of them with a count of one. The ten largest account for approximately 30% of the sample.

No patient had received any treatment before thyroid surgery. Using T-cell receptor beta sequencing, the study looked back at clinical samples from patients collected from about 2011 to 2018. The data derive from a study of metastatic and nonmetastatic thyroid tumors (dated by TCRdb to 2020 to 2021). A note on the overall study: Repertoires from peripheral blood and from tumor or nodule tissue samples of malignant and benign thyroid patients were compared.

The V and J ends are trimmed by 3 bases and 5 bases, leaving 5 bases between them. The CDR3 measures 11 amino acids from cysteine to phenylalanine. Solely the CDR3 DNA is kept, with 33 bases framed from the first base. According to the germline V gene (reference sequence), CDR1 reads SGHAT and CDR2 reads FQDESV. On the study overall, not on this receptor specifically: In both blood and tumor samples, malignant tumors were reported to have significantly higher TCR beta diversity than benign nodules.

The TCR was taken from a female donor with papillary thyroid cancer or a benign thyroid nodule (not recorded which). Some clones in this sample may be carry-over from other donors' samples. The chain couples TRBV11-1 to TRBJ2-7; no D gene can be assigned with confidence. The source material was tumor tissue. The CDR3 loop reads CASSLLDEQYF. The DNA reads as follows: TGTGCCAGCAGCTTGCTCGACGAGCAGTACTTC.